The 19 T cell receptor beta chains in this list originate from one sample, sequenced in a study of neurological immune-mediated disorders. Via MiXCR, TCRdb re-called the 5' RACE reads, giving one row per CDR3 protein. The repertoire holds 130,000 or so distinct CDR3 sequences, with 3.2% as singletons. The material sequenced was PBMCs. These receptors were collected from a woman aged 25 to 39 with multiple sclerosis.

This clonotype occurred many times. The chain links TRBV27 to TRBJ2-1; possibly TRBD1 for D (6 bases). The V and J ends lost 6 bases and 1 base respectively, with 16 bases between them. This CDR3 region has 16 residues. Germline CDR1 is MNHEY and CDR2 is SMNVEV (reference sequence). CDR3 coding DNA: TGTGCCAGCAGCTTTGGCGACAGGTCATCCTACAATGAGCAGTTCTTC. Residues: CASSFGDRSSYNEQFF.

This clonotype has a count of ten or more. CDR3 coding DNA: TGTGCCAGCAGCTTTGGACACGCCGGGGAGCTGTTTTTT. This codes for CASSFGHAGELFF. The chain recombines TRBV11-3 with TRBJ2-2; D possibly corresponds to TRBD1 (5 bases). Germline CDR1 and CDR2: SGHNT and YENEEA. This CDR3 has 13 amino acids. The V gene lost 3 bases and the J gene lost 6 bases, with 8 bases spanning the gap.

The table lists this clonotype with a few counts. The chain combines TRBV29-1 with TRBJ2-5, with TRBD2 identical over 10 bases. Germline CDR1 SQVTM, CDR2 ANQGSEA. The CDR3 consists of 17 residues. V lost 4 bases, J lost 5 bases, and 16 bases stayed unmatched. The CDR3 is CSVAGLEREGRRETQYF. CDR3 DNA sequence: TGCAGCGTTGCTGGTCTCGAGCGGGAGGGCCGGCGGGAGACCCAGTACTTC.

This clonotype occurred a few times. CDR3 sequence: CASSQEWGWTYEQYF. CDR3 DNA: TGCGCCAGCAGCCAAGAATGGGGTTGGACCTACGAGCAGTACTTC. The chain combines TRBV4-3 with TRBJ2-7; D not resolved. CDR3 size: 15 residues. CDR1 is LGHNA, CDR2 YSLEER, per germline. Trimming shortened V by 0 bases and J by 2 bases, and 11 bases separated the two germline ends.

This clonotype was observed at least ten times. CDR3 nucleotides: TGCAGTGCCTTAGGGGGACAGACGAATTCACCCCTCCACTTT. Its translation is CSALGGQTNSPLHF. The V call is TRBV20-1, the J call TRBJ1-6, with 7 bases matching TRBD1. CDR1 is DFQATT and CDR2 is SNEGSKA in the germline V gene (reference sequence). The CDR3 is made up of 14 amino acids. Trimming cost V 6 bases and J 7 bases; bases outside gene matches: 9.

This clonotype was seen many times. This chain links TRBV27 with TRBJ2-3; TRBD2 is a possible D gene (5 bases). Trimming pared 2 bases from V and 3 bases from J, leaving 6 bases between. The CDR3 runs 13 residues. Germline assignment: CDR1 MNHEY and CDR2 SMNVEV (reference sequence). The chain's CDR3 is CASSLRETDTQYF. CDR3 bases: TGTGCCAGCAGTTTAAGGGAGACAGATACGCAGTATTTT.

On this clonotype: A much larger clone is a single base away; this may be a read error. The chain is built from TRBV5-1 and TRBJ1-2; D is ambiguous. The germline gives CDR1 SGHRS, CDR2 YFSETQ. This CDR3 comprises 16 residues. Trimming left V 0 bases short and J 2 bases short, with 14 bases between. CDR3 in amino acids: CASSLEPGKANYGYTF. The CDR3 bases are TGCGCCAGCAGCTTGGAACCGGGAAAGGCAAACTATGGCTACACCTTC.

This clonotype was observed at least ten times. This chain links TRBV5-8 with TRBJ2-3; D is perhaps TRBD2 (6 bases). This CDR3 has 15 amino acids. Germline values: CDR1 SGHTS, CDR2 YDEGEE. Trimming stripped 5 bases from V and 2 bases from J, with 15 bases between. Here the CDR3 reads CASSSLGGPTDTQYF. CDR3 nucleotide sequence: TGTGCCAGCAGTAGCCTCGGGGGTCCCACAGATACGCAGTATTTT.

This clonotype was seen at least ten times. The genes are TRBV5-6 and TRBJ2-7; D is perhaps TRBD1 (5 bases). CDR3 length: 14 amino acids. The ends were cut back, 2 bases at V and 2 bases at J, with 11 bases in the middle. The germline V gene encodes CDR1 SGHDT and CDR2 YYEEEE. In DNA, the CDR3 is TGTGCCAGCAGCTTCCGGTCAGGGACCTACGAGCAGTACTTC. Amino acids: CASSFRSGTYEQYF.

This clonotype was recorded many times. The gene calls are TRBV20-1 and TRBJ2-1, with D tentatively TRBD2 (5 bases). Trimming took off 6 bases at V and 0 bases at J, with 18 bases between the two ends. The germline CDR1 and CDR2 sequences are DFQATT and SNEGSKA (reference sequence). The CDR3 contains 16 residues. The CDR3 region has the DNA TGCAGTGCCGACGGACGAGACACTAGCTCCTACAATGAGCAGTTCTTC. Translation: CSADGRDTSSYNEQFF.

V is TRBV20-1 and J is TRBJ2-3, with D unclear. V was shortened by 1 base and J by 0 bases, with 8 bases between the two germline ends. CDR1 is DFQATT and CDR2 is SNEGSKA in the germline V gene (reference sequence). The CDR3 sequence is 14 residues long. CDR3 sequence (DNA): TGCAGTGCTAGAGTCTCTTTGAGCACAGATACGCAGTATTTT. Translating gives CSARVSLSTDTQYF.

This clonotype showed up many times. The V gene is TRBV20-1, the J gene TRBJ2-3; TRBD2 agrees at 8 bases. Germline loops: CDR1 DFQATT, CDR2 SNEGSKA (reference sequence). The ends lost 5 bases at V and 2 bases at J; junction bases unmatched: 9. The CDR3 runs 15 residues. CDR3 sequence (DNA): TGCAGTGCTTACCGAAGCGGGGGAAACACAGATACGCAGTATTTT. Protein product: CSAYRSGGNTDTQYF.

This clonotype was recorded at least ten times. This chain links TRBV13 with TRBJ1-1; possibly TRBD1 for D (6 bases). V was trimmed by 7 bases and J by 1 base, leaving 16 bases between them. CDR1 is PRHDT, CDR2 FYEKMQ, per germline (reference sequence). The CDR3 loop spans 15 amino acids. CDR3 sequence: CASKGGAAWNTEAFF. In DNA, the CDR3 is TGTGCCAGCAAGGGGGGGGCCGCGTGGAACACTGAAGCTTTCTTT.

This clonotype has at least ten counts. The chain links TRBV6-1 to TRBJ1-5; D is undetermined. Germline values: CDR1 MNHNS, CDR2 SASEGT. The CDR3 covers 9 residues. V lost 9 bases and J lost 6, with 3 bases in between. The CDR3, as DNA: TGTGCCAGTGGTCAGCCCCAGCATTTT. It encodes CASGQPQHF.

This clonotype was counted ten times or more. The chain is built from TRBV11-2 and TRBJ2-5; TRBD1 might be the D (6 bases). Trimming pared 2 bases from V and 0 bases from J, leaving 16 bases between. The CDR3 is 17 amino acids. The germline gives CDR1 SGHAT, CDR2 FQNNGV. CDR3 amino acids: CASSLMGAQTYQETQYF. CDR3 nucleotides: TGTGCCAGCAGCTTAATGGGGGCTCAGACGTACCAAGAGACCCAGTACTTC.

This clonotype has a count of ten or more. This chain uses TRBV20-1 with TRBJ1-3; D uncertain. Trimming took 6 bases from V and 9 from J, leaving 12 bases between them. The CDR3 contains 11 residues. Germline V gene sequence: CDR1 DFQATT, CDR2 SNEGSKA (reference sequence). The CDR3 region is CSATYGGTIYF. The CDR3 DNA sequence: TGCAGTGCCACCTATGGAGGCACCATATATTTT.

This clonotype was seen many times. This chain uses TRBV20-1 with TRBJ2-7; maybe TRBD2 (6 bases). Germline values: CDR1 DFQATT, CDR2 SNEGSKA (reference sequence). The CDR3 is 14 residues long. Trimming shortened V by 6 bases and J by 0 bases, and 15 bases separated the two germline ends. DNA for the CDR3: TGCAGTGCCGGAGGGACCTCTTCCTCCTACGAGCAGTACTTC. Amino acids: CSAGGTSSSYEQYF.

This clonotype was recorded at least ten times. The CDR3 DNA reads as TGCAGTGCTAGAGATCGGGTGGTTGGGGAAAAACTGTTTTTT. Encoded protein: CSARDRVVGEKLFF. The gene calls are TRBV20-1 and TRBJ1-4, with D unresolved. There are 14 residues in the CDR3. The germline V and J ends were trimmed by 0 bases and 8 bases, with 13 bases remaining between them. Germline CDR1 reads DFQATT; CDR2 reads SNEGSKA (reference sequence).

This clonotype was seen many times. J is TRBJ1-4 and V is TRBV5-1; D uncertain. Trimming pared 4 bases from V and 5 bases from J, leaving 9 bases between. The CDR3 contains 13 residues. The germline V gene has CDR1 SGHRS and CDR2 YFSETQ. The CDR3 coding sequence is TGCGCCAGCAGCAGGGAGGCAAATGAAAAACTGTTTTTT. Translation: CASSREANEKLFF.